This T cell receptor beta chain comes out of a study of T cell clonality in common variable immunodeficiency. Study observations and caveats: Reportedly, TCR beta sequences from common variable immunodeficiency showed fewer deletions and N-nucleotide insertions. CVID subjects shared fewer TCRbeta clones than healthy controls did. T cell subpopulation sequencing would be needed to explain CVID clonality.

This clone was found many times. Its matching antigen is unknown. Read sequence stops 3 residues before the CDR3 end, and the germline J gene provides the missing end. Data came from immunoSEQ multiplex PCR; TCRdb stores just in-frame clones and leaves some out. Observed in the sample are approximately 40,000 clones, none of them singletons. CDR1 is DFQATT, CDR2 SNEGSKA, per germline (reference sequence). The CDR3 is made up of 12 amino acids. Trimming left V 6 bases short and J 7 bases short, with 13 bases between. The sequencing sample was made of peripheral blood mononuclear cells. The V gene is TRBV20-1, the J gene TRBJ2-1, with a tentative D call TRBD2 (6 bases). This clonotype was obtained from a person between 18 and 69 years old in good health. The CDR3 bases that were read are TGCAGTGCAAAACCTGGAGGGAATGAG. Protein product: CSAKPGGNE. The CDR3 in full is CSAKPGGNEQFF.